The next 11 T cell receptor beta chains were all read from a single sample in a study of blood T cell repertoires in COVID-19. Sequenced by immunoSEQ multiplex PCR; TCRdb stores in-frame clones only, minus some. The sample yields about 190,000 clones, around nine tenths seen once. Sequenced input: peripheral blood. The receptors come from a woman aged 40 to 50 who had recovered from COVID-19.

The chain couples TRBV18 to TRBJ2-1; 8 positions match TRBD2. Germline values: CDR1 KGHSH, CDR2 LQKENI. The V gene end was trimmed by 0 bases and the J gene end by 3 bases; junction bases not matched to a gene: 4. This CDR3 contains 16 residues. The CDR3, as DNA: TGTGCCAGCTCACCACCCCCAGCGGGAGACTACAATGAGCAGTTCTTC. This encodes CASSPPPAGDYNEQFF.

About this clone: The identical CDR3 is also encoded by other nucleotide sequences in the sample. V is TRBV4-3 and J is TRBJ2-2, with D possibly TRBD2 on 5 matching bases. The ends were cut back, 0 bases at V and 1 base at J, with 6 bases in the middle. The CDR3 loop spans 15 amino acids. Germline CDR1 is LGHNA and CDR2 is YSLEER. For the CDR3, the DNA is TGCGCCAGCAGCCAAGATGAGGGGAACACCGGGGAGCTGTTTTTT. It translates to CASSQDEGNTGELFF.

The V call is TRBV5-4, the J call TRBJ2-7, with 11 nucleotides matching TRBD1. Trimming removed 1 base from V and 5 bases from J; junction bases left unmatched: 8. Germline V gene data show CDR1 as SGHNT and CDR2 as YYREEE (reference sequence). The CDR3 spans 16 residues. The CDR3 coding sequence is TGTGCCAGCAGCTTGACCGGACAGGGGGCGTTACACGAGCAGTACTTC. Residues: CASSLTGQGALHEQYF. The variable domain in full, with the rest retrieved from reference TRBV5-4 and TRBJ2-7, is ETGVTQSPTHLIKTRGQQVTLRCSSQSGHNTVSWYQQALGQGPQFIFQYYREEENGRGNFPPRFSGLQFPNYSSELNVNALELDDSALYLCASSLTGQGALHEQYFGPGTRLTVT.

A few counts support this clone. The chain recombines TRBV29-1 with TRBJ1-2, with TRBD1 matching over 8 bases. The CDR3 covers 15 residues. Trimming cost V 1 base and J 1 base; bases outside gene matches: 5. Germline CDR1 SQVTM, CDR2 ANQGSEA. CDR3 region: CSVEGTGRVNYGYTF. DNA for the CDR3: TGCAGCGTTGAAGGGACAGGGAGGGTTAACTATGGCTACACCTTC.

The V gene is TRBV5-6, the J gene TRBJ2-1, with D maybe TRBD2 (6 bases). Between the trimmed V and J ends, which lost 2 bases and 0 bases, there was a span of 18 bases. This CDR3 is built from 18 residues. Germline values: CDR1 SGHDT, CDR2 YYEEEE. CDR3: CASSFTRWDSSSYNEQFF. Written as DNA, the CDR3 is TGTGCCAGCAGCTTTACCCGATGGGACTCGAGCTCCTACAATGAGCAGTTCTTC.

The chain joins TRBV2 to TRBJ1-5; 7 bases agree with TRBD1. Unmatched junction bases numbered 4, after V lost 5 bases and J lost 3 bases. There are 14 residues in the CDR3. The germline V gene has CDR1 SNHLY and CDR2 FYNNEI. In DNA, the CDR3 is TGTGCCAGCAGTAAAGGGACAGTCAATCAGCCCCAGCATTTT. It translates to CASSKGTVNQPQHF.

Here the CDR3 DNA reads TGTGCCATCAGCGGACAGATCAATTCACCCCTCCACTTT. Translation gives CAISGQINSPLHF. The chain joins TRBV10-3 to TRBJ1-6; D is perhaps TRBD1 (6 bases). CDR3 size: 13 residues. V was shortened by 6 bases and J by 7 bases, with 10 bases between the two germline ends. CDR1 is ENHRY and CDR2 is SYGVKD in the germline V gene.

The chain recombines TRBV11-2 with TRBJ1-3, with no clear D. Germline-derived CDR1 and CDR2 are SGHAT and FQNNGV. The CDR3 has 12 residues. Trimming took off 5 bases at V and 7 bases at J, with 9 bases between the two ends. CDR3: CASSPDRNTIYF. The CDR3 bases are TGTGCCAGCAGCCCCGATCGGAACACCATATATTTT.

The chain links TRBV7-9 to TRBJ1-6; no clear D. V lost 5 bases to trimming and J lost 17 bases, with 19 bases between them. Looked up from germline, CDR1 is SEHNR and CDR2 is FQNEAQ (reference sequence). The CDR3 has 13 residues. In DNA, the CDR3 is TGTGCCAGCAGCCAAGTGTGGGCCCAACCTGTCCACTTT. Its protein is CASSQVWAQPVHF.

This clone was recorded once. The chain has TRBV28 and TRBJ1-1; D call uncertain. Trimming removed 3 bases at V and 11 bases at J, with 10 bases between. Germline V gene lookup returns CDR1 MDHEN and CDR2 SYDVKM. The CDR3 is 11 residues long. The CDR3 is CASSFRGSAFF. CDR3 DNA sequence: TGTGCCAGCAGTTTCAGAGGGTCGGCTTTCTTT.

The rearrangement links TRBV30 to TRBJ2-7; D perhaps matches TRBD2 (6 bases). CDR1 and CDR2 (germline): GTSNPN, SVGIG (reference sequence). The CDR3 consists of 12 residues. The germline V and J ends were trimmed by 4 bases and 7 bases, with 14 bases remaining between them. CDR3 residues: CAWMGGMGEQYF. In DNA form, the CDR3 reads TGTGCCTGGATGGGGGGAATGGGGGAGCAGTACTTC. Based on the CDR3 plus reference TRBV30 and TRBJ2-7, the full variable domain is SQTIHQWPATLVQPVGSPLSLECTVEGTSNPNLYWYRQAAGRGLQLLFYSVGIGQISSEVPQNLSASRPQDRQFILSSKKLLLSDSGFYLCAWMGGMGEQYFGPGTRLTVT.